The 6 T cell receptor beta chains below all came from one sample that was sequenced in a study of shared clonotypes between healthy human individuals. The method was immunoSEQ multiplex PCR; TCRdb's version includes in-frame clones alone and lacks a portion of them. Found here are 300,000 to 400,000 clones, 80% to 90% of them singletons; the top ten hold roughly 17%. Material: memory CD8+ T cells sorted from blood. Subset in this sample: CD45RO+ cells pooled with CCR7-negative TemRA cells. The receptor source for this set is a man in his late teens or twenties in good health.

The V call is TRBV4-1, the J call TRBJ2-4, with D possibly TRBD2 on 5 matching bases. The germline V and J ends were trimmed by 5 bases and 7 bases, with 9 bases remaining between them. CDR3 length: 12 residues. Germline-derived CDR1 and CDR2 are MGHRA and YSYEKL. The CDR3 region is CASSGGANIQYF. The DNA for the CDR3 is TGCGCCAGCAGCGGAGGCGCTAACATTCAGTACTTC.

The gene calls are TRBV18 and TRBJ2-3, with a possible D match to TRBD1 (5 bases). The CDR3 contains 15 residues. V gave up 4 bases and J gave up 1 base, with 12 bases separating them. Germline assignment: CDR1 KGHSH and CDR2 LQKENI. The CDR3 loop is CASSQTPQGTDTQYF. In DNA, the CDR3 is TGTGCCAGCTCACAAACACCACAGGGCACAGATACGCAGTATTTT.

The CDR3 nucleotides read TGTGCCAGCAGCGTAGAGGGCATCGAAGATACGCAGTATTTT. This codes for CASSVEGIEDTQYF. This chain connects TRBV9 to TRBJ2-3; D remains ambiguous. CDR1 and CDR2 from the germline V gene are SGDLS and YYNGEE. This CDR3 is 14 amino acids long. Between the trimmed V and J ends, which lost 0 bases and 5 bases, there was a span of 10 bases.

The chain employs TRBV5-1 and TRBJ2-3; D tentatively reads TRBD1 or TRBD2 (5 bases each). Germline V gene lookup returns CDR1 SGHRS and CDR2 YFSETQ. The CDR3 runs to 15 residues. The V end was cut by 0 bases, the J end by 4 bases, with 12 bases between. In DNA, the CDR3 is TGCGCCAGCAGCTTGGTTGGCAGGGAGTCAGATACGCAGTATTTT. It is translated as CASSLVGRESDTQYF.

The gene calls are TRBV5-3 and TRBJ1-6; 10 nucleotides match TRBD1. TRBV5-3 is treated as an ORF (open reading frame) with a function not yet certain. Germline trimming cut 4 bases from V and 9 bases from J; bases unmatched to any gene: 13. CDR3 length: 17 amino acids. The CDR3 sequence is CARSPSLTGGLGSPLHF. The CDR3, as DNA: TGTGCCAGAAGCCCCTCACTGACAGGGGGCCTTGGTTCACCCCTCCACTTT.

The chain links TRBV28 to TRBJ2-7, with 8 positions matching TRBD1. Losses at the gene ends were 10 bases for V and 2 bases for J; bases not matched to a gene: 4. The CDR3 extends over 12 amino acids. In germline, CDR1 is MDHEN, CDR2 SYDVKM. The CDR3 nucleotides read TGTGCCACCGACAGGGGCGCCTACGAGCAGTACTTC. Its protein is CATDRGAYEQYF.